The T cell receptor (beta chain) described here comes from a study of somatic mutations in cytotoxic T cells in rheumatoid arthritis. Libraries were prepared by immunoSEQ multiplex PCR; TCRdb keeps only in-frame clonotypes and omits some of them. This sample carries about 19,000 clones, roughly 80% of them seen once, and the ten largest clones take roughly a tenth. The CDR3 is made up of 13 amino acids. Germline lookup yields CDR1 SGHNT and CDR2 YENEEA. With 3 bases removed from V and 3 bases from J, the gap between germline ends came to 8 bases. V usage is TRBV11-3 and J usage is TRBJ1-1; D not resolved. This TCR was recovered from a woman aged 45-65 years in good health. Sequenced: CD8+ T cells sorted from blood. For the CDR3, the DNA is TGTGCCAGCAGCTTGGGATCTCACACTGAAGCTTTCTTT. Amino acid sequence: CASSLGSHTEAFF.